This is a list of T cell receptor beta chains from one sample in a study of identical twins. In TCRdb, the 5' RACE reads were re-called with MiXCR into one record per CDR3 protein. The sample shows 350,000 to 450,000 distinct CDR3 sequences, around a sixth of them seen only once. What was sequenced was naive T cells sorted from blood. All receptors derive from a man aged 50 or older in good health. Both conserved end residues are part of each CDR3. The D gene is left open where the match is weak. Clone size, where shown, is once, few, many, or a class for clones that have expanded.

>NA|TRBV7-8|NA|TRBJ2-1
TGTGCCAGCAGCTCCCCAGAGGGGGGATATCCCTCCTACAATGAGCAGTTCTTC
CASSSPEGGYPSYNEQFF
>few|TRBV6-1|NA|TRBJ1-4
TGTGCCAGCAGTGAGTTCCAGGGTTCCGGTCTGTTTTTT
CASSEFQGSGLFF
>NA|TRBV12-3/TRBV12-4|NA|TRBJ2-3
TGTGCCAGCAGTTTATCGGGGAAGGGGGCAGATACGCAGTATTTT
CASSLSGKGADTQYF
>NA|TRBV5-1|TRBD1|TRBJ2-4
TGCGCCAGCAGCAACGGACAGGGGGGAGACATTCAGTACTTC
CASSNGQGGDIQYF
>many|TRBV6-5|NA|TRBJ2-7
TGTGCCAGCAGTTACTCAACAGGTTTTTACGAGCAGTACTTC
CASSYSTGFYEQYF
>NA|TRBV30|NA|TRBJ2-1
TGTGCCTCCGACACTATCAATGAGCAGTTCTTC
CASDTINEQFF
>NA|TRBV3-1|NA|TRBJ2-7
TGTGCCAGCAGCCAAGATTTCGGTTTGGGAACCTACGAGCAGTACTTC
CASSQDFGLGTYEQYF
>NA|TRBV5-1|NA|TRBJ1-5
TGCGCCAGCAGCGAGGGACTCCACGAGAATCAGCCCCAGCATTTT
CASSEGLHENQPQHF
>many|TRBV5-1|TRBD2|TRBJ2-7
TGCGCCAGCAGCAACCCGAGCGGGATGGACCTCTACGAGCAGTACTTC
CASSNPSGMDLYEQYF
>few|TRBV7-2|NA|TRBJ2-1
TGTGCCAGCAGCTTAACGGGTAGAATCTTTCCTGAGCAGTTCTTC
CASSLTGRIFPEQFF
>few|TRBV6-5|TRBD2|TRBJ2-1
TGTGCCAGCAGTTACTATAGCGGGAGGGGGAATGAGCAGTTCTTC
CASSYYSGRGNEQFF
>many|TRBV6-1|NA|TRBJ2-1
TGTGCCAGCAGTGTCGACCAAAGGCATCGGTTCTTC
CASSVDQRHRFF
>many|TRBV5-5|NA|TRBJ2-7
TGTGCCAGCAGCTTCTGGTACAGAGAGTACGAGCAGTACTTC
CASSFWYREYEQYF
>NA|TRBV7-2|TRBD2|TRBJ2-7
TGTGCCAGCAGCACTACTAGCGGGGGGTCCTACGAGCAGTACTTC
CASSTTSGGSYEQYF
>many|TRBV11-2|TRBD2|TRBJ2-1
TGTGCCAGCAGCTATGGGGTTCCTAGCGGGGGGGATGGGTTCTTC
CASSYGVPSGGDGFF
>many|TRBV5-1|NA|TRBJ1-6
TGCGCCAGCAGCTTGCCCTCCGGGAGCAATAATTCACCCCTCCACTTT
CASSLPSGSNNSPLHF
>NA|TRBV3-1|TRBD1|TRBJ1-6
TGTGCCAGCAGCCCGGGGACAGTTAATTCACCCCTCCACTTT
CASSPGTVNSPLHF
>NA|TRBV30|NA|TRBJ2-1
TGTGCCTGGAGTCTACGTAGCGGCTACAATGAGCAGTTCTTC
CAWSLRSGYNEQFF
>few|TRBV5-1|TRBD1|TRBJ1-2
TGCGCCAGCAGCTCGGGACAGCACGCTAACTATGGCTACACCTTC
CASSSGQHANYGYTF
>few|TRBV10-2|TRBD2|TRBJ2-1
TGCGCCAGCAATCGACTAGCGGGTCCATACAATGAGCAGTTCTTC
CASNRLAGPYNEQFF
>few|TRBV5-1|NA|TRBJ2-1
TGCGCCAGCAGCTTGGCAATGGTGAATCATGAGCAGTTCTTC
CASSLAMVNHEQFF
>few|TRBV12-3/TRBV12-4|NA|TRBJ2-7
TGTGCCAGCAGTCAGGACGGACTCTCCTACGAGCAGTACTTC
CASSQDGLSYEQYF
>many|TRBV20-1|NA|TRBJ2-5
TGCAGTGCCGGACTGGACCAAGAGACCCAGTACTTC
CSAGLDQETQYF
>NA|TRBV5-1|TRBD1|TRBJ2-1
TGCGCCAGCAGCTTGGTAAGGACAGGAAGCTCCTACAATGAGCAGTTCTTC
CASSLVRTGSSYNEQFF
>few|TRBV20-1|NA|TRBJ2-7
TGCAGTGCTAGATCAAACGTACGAAGCCTCTACGAGCAGTACTTC
CSARSNVRSLYEQYF
>once|TRBV6-5|TRBD1|TRBJ2-7
TGTGCCAGCAGTACTCGGGACAGCGTCATATCCGAGCAGTACTTC
CASSTRDSVISEQYF
>many|TRBV5-1|NA|TRBJ2-5
TGCGCCAGCAGCGCCGGACAGCCGGAGACCCAGTACTTC
CASSAGQPETQYF
>many|TRBV15|NA|TRBJ2-1
TGTGCCACCAGCAGAGTTTTCCAGGGGATTAATGAGCAGTTCTTC
CATSRVFQGINEQFF
>few|TRBV12-3/TRBV12-4|NA|TRBJ2-7
TGTGCCAGCAGTTTTAGGTCAGCCATTCCCTACGAGCAGTACTTC
CASSFRSAIPYEQYF
>NA|TRBV5-1|TRBD2|TRBJ2-2
TGCGCCAGCAGCTTGTCGGCGGGGGAGCCTACCGGGGAGCTGTTTTTT
CASSLSAGEPTGELFF
>many|TRBV28|NA|TRBJ2-7
TGTGCCAGCAGTTATCAGGGAGGCTACGAGCAGTACTTC
CASSYQGGYEQYF
>few|TRBV12-3/TRBV12-4|NA|TRBJ1-4
TGTGCCAGCAGTTTTCGGCTAAATGAAAAACTGTTTTTT
CASSFRLNEKLFF
>many|TRBV4-3|NA|TRBJ2-7
TGCGCCAGCAGCCAAGAAGGGCAGGGAAGTGACGAGCAGTACTTC
CASSQEGQGSDEQYF
>NA|TRBV12-3/TRBV12-4|TRBD2|TRBJ2-3
TGTGCCAGCAGTTCGGGACTAGCGGGGGGGCTCCGCTTCACAGATACGCAGTATTTT
CASSSGLAGGLRFTDTQYF
>NA|TRBV20-1|TRBD1|TRBJ2-7
TGCAGTGCTTCGGACAGGGGAACCGAGCAGTACTTC
CSASDRGTEQYF
>many|TRBV6-1|TRBD1|TRBJ2-5
TGTGCCAGCAGTACCACAGGGGGCGGAACCCGGACCCAGTACTTC
CASSTTGGGTRTQYF
>many|TRBV30|NA|TRBJ1-2
TGTGCCTGGACTCTACAACGGGCCGGGGGAAAAGACGGCTACACCTTC
CAWTLQRAGGKDGYTF
>many|TRBV7-2|NA|TRBJ2-1
TGTGCCAGCAGCTTAGGGTCGCGGGAGCAGTTCTTC
CASSLGSREQFF
>many|TRBV2|NA|TRBJ2-5
TGTGCCAGCAGCAGATTGTTGCCCACGCGGGAGACCCAGTACTTC
CASSRLLPTRETQYF
>NA|TRBV5-5|NA|TRBJ2-7
TGTGCCAGCAGATCTGGACAGAACTCCGAGCAGTACTTC
CASRSGQNSEQYF
>NA|TRBV20-1|TRBD2|TRBJ2-1
TGCAGTGCTAGGAGCGGGAGCGATGAGCAGTTCTTC
CSARSGSDEQFF
>few|TRBV29-1|TRBD2|TRBJ2-6
TGCAGCGTCATCGGGGGGAACTCTGGGGCCAACGTCCTGACTTTC
CSVIGGNSGANVLTF
>many|TRBV20-1|NA|TRBJ2-3
TGCACCACTGGGGGGGCGAGGGCAGATACGCAGTATTTT
CTTGGARADTQYF
>few|TRBV7-2|TRBD2|TRBJ2-1
TGTGCCAGCAGCGGTTCGGGGGGGCTGAATGAGCAGTTCTTC
CASSGSGGLNEQFF
>NA|TRBV9|TRBD2|TRBJ2-3
TGTGCCAGCAGCGTAAATCTAGCGGGAGGGTCGGCAGATACGCAGTATTTT
CASSVNLAGGSADTQYF
>NA|TRBV11-3|TRBD1|TRBJ2-7
TGTGCCAGCAGCTTGAGCAGGGGGCAAGAGCAGTACTTC
CASSLSRGQEQYF
>NA|TRBV7-9|TRBD2|TRBJ2-1
TGTGCCAGCAGCCCGATGGGGGGGAGCTACAATGAGCAGTTCTTC
CASSPMGGSYNEQFF
>NA|TRBV12-3/TRBV12-4|TRBD2|TRBJ2-1
TGTGCCAGCAGTTTAAGGACTAGAAGGGACAATGAGCAGTTCTTC
CASSLRTRRDNEQFF
>many|TRBV6-5|TRBD2|TRBJ2-1
TGTGCCAGCAGTTATCGGGGCCGGGGGGAAATCTACAATGAGCAGTTCTTC
CASSYRGRGEIYNEQFF
>NA|TRBV7-8|TRBD2|TRBJ2-7
TGTGCCAGCAGCTTAGGCGGGGGGCACTCCTACGAGCAGTACTTC
CASSLGGGHSYEQYF
>few|TRBV5-4|NA|TRBJ2-7
TGTGCCAGCAGCTTGGTAACTTCCTCTATGAAGGAGCAGTACTTC
CASSLVTSSMKEQYF
>NA|TRBV6-2/TRBV6-3|NA|TRBJ2-7
TGTGCCAGCAGTTACGGGGGCGGGAGTACCTCCTACGAGCAGTACTTC
CASSYGGGSTSYEQYF
>NA|TRBV7-9|TRBD1|TRBJ1-1
TGTGCCAGCAGCTTAATACAGGGGGACGTTGAAGCTTTCTTT
CASSLIQGDVEAFF
>many|TRBV10-3|NA|TRBJ2-5
TGTGCCATCAGTGATGGGCGGGAGACCCAGTACTTC
CAISDGRETQYF
>few|TRBV4-3|NA|TRBJ2-3
TGCGCCAGCAGCCAAGATCGGGGCACTGCGCAGTATTTT
CASSQDRGTAQYF
>many|TRBV10-3|NA|TRBJ1-2
TGTGCCATCAGTGAGGAGGCTCGGAAAGGAACCTATGGCTACACCTTC
CAISEEARKGTYGYTF
>NA|TRBV2|NA|TRBJ1-5
TGTGCCAGCAGTGAACTACAGTTCAATCAGCCCCAGCATTTT
CASSELQFNQPQHF
>NA|TRBV4-1|NA|TRBJ2-1
TGCGCCAGCAGCCAGCGCGCTCTCTCCTACAATGAGCAGTTCTTC
CASSQRALSYNEQFF
>few|TRBV29-1|TRBD1|TRBJ2-7
TGCAGCGCCGCGACAGGGGGCGTGAACGAGCAGTACTTC
CSAATGGVNEQYF
>NA|TRBV28|NA|TRBJ2-7
TGTGCCAGCAGTTTACACAAGCTCTCCTACGAGCAGTACTTC
CASSLHKLSYEQYF